This T cell receptor (beta chain) was captured by sequencing in a study of graft-versus-host responses after intestinal transplantation. Germline loops: CDR1 LNHDA, CDR2 SQIVND (reference sequence). The CDR3 covers 16 residues. The V gene lost 4 bases and the J gene lost 7 bases, with 22 bases spanning the gap. The assay was immunoSEQ multiplex PCR, and TCRdb's table has in-frame clones only and misses some. Of tens of thousands of clones in the sample, 90% to 95% are singletons; the top ten hold nearly 4.5%. The sample was PBMCs, taken 524 days after transplant. The clonotype originates from a human patient who received an intestinal transplant, so some T cells may come from the graft donor. This chain connects TRBV19 to TRBJ1-2, with D perhaps TRBD1 (5 bases). This chain's CDR3 is CASSRGLLGSSIGYTF. CDR3 in DNA: TGTGCCAGTAGTAGGGGACTTCTTGGCAGTTCTATTGGCTACACCTTC.